These 21 T cell receptor beta chains came from one sample sequenced in a study of STAT5B mutations in CD4+ large granular lymphocyte leukemia. Profiling relied on immunoSEQ multiplex PCR, and the TCRdb table lists in-frame clones only, not all of them. The data contain about 31,000 clones, roughly 70% of them singletons. The specimen was CD4+ T cells from blood buffy coats. The receptors here all came from a human donor in good health.

This sequence joins TRBV29-1 and TRBJ1-1; no clear D gene. Looked up from germline, CDR1 is SQVTM and CDR2 is ANQGSEA. Trimming took 6 bases from V and 1 from J, leaving 9 bases between them. The CDR3 covers 12 residues. Written as DNA, the CDR3 is TGCAGCGTGGTTCGCTGGAACACTGAAGCTTTCTTT. It translates to CSVVRWNTEAFF.

This sequence joins TRBV4-1 and TRBJ2-1, with a tentative D call TRBD2 (6 bases). The CDR3 consists of 17 residues. The germline gives CDR1 MGHRA, CDR2 YSYEKL. V was cut by 2 bases and J by 9 bases, with 23 bases left in between. CDR3 residues: CASSQQRLVTSWGEQFF. CDR3 coding DNA: TGCGCCAGCAGCCAACAGAGACTAGTTACTAGTTGGGGTGAGCAGTTCTTC.

V usage is TRBV28 and J usage is TRBJ1-4, with 8 bases identical to TRBD1. V gave up 2 bases and J gave up 6 bases; unmatched junction bases: 11. Germline CDR1 MDHEN, CDR2 SYDVKM. CDR3 length: 17 residues. CDR3 region: CASSLTLSAGGDEKLFF. CDR3 in DNA: TGTGCCAGCAGTTTAACATTGTCGGCAGGGGGCGATGAAAAACTGTTTTTT.

This sequence joins TRBV7-2 and TRBJ2-7, with no clear D. From germline, CDR1 is SGHTA and CDR2 FQGNSA. V was shortened by 2 bases and J by 0 bases, with 5 bases between the two germline ends. This CDR3 contains 13 residues. This chain's CDR3 is CASSLSSSYEQYF. The CDR3 bases are TGTGCCAGCAGCTTATCTAGCTCCTACGAGCAGTACTTC.

The chain employs TRBV28 and TRBJ1-1, with TRBD1 as a possible D gene (5 bases). V was cut by 6 bases and J by 0 bases, with 17 bases left in between. Looked up from germline, CDR1 is MDHEN and CDR2 is SYDVKM. The CDR3 spans 16 residues. The CDR3 DNA is TGTGCCAGCAGCTCCCCCAGGGCCACCTTGAACACTGAAGCTTTCTTT. Translated, it gives CASSSPRATLNTEAFF.

This clone was seen more than once but under ten times. This chain uses TRBV5-1 with TRBJ1-1; possibly TRBD1 for D (6 bases). The CDR3 totals 13 residues. Germline V gene lookup returns CDR1 SGHRS and CDR2 YFSETQ. Trimming removed 6 bases at V and 4 bases at J, with 13 bases between. The chain's CDR3 is CASTYREGTEAFF. The DNA of the CDR3 is TGCGCCAGCACCTACAGGGAGGGCACTGAAGCTTTCTTT.

This chain joins TRBV6-5 and TRBJ1-2, with TRBD1 identical over 8 bases. The length of the CDR3 is 13 residues. Germline lookup yields CDR1 MNHEY and CDR2 SVGAGI. V lost 5 bases and J lost 8; bases outside the gene matches: 7. As DNA, the CDR3 is TGTGCCAGCAGTCGGCGACAGGGGTACGGCTACACCTTC. Its protein is CASSRRQGYGYTF.

The V gene is TRBV11-3, the J gene TRBJ2-2; a possible D gene is TRBD2 (5 bases). The V end was cut by 5 bases, the J end by 1 base, with 14 bases between. The CDR3 runs 16 residues. Germline V gene data show CDR1 as SGHNT and CDR2 as YENEEA. This CDR3 reads CASSRQAAGNTGELFF. For the CDR3, the DNA is TGTGCCAGCAGCCGACAAGCGGCCGGGAACACCGGGGAGCTGTTTTTT. The full variable domain, rest sourced from reference TRBV11-3 and TRBJ2-2, is EAGVVQSPRYKIIEKKQPVAFWCNPISGHNTLYWYLQNLGQGPELLIRYENEEAVDDSQLPKDRFSAERLKGVDSTLKIQPAELGDSAVYLCASSRQAAGNTGELFFGEGSRLTVL.

The chain carries TRBV5-1 and TRBJ1-4, with a possible D match to TRBD1 (6 bases). The germline V and J ends were trimmed by 4 bases and 2 bases, with 15 bases remaining between them. CDR1 and CDR2 (germline): SGHRS, YFSETQ. The CDR3 runs to 16 residues. The CDR3 DNA reads TGCGCCAGCAGCATTGACGGGGGCGGCACTAATGAAAAACTGTTTTTT. It is translated as CASSIDGGGTNEKLFF. Full variable domain (missing parts from reference TRBV5-1 and TRBJ1-4): KAGVTQTPRYLIKTRGQQVTLSCSPISGHRSVSWYQQTPGQGLQFLFEYFSETQRNKGNFPGRFSGRQFSNSRSEMNVSTLELGDSALYLCASSIDGGGTNEKLFFGSGTQLSVL.

The V gene is TRBV21-1, the J gene TRBJ2-1; the table's D call TRBD2 went unverified against the DNA. TRBV21-1 has pseudogene status. This CDR3 comprises 15 residues. The CDR3 nucleotides read TGTGCCAGCAGCGAGACTAGCGGGGGGGCCAATGAGCAGTTCTTC. Protein sequence: CASSETSGGANEQFF.

This chain joins TRBV21-1 and TRBJ2-7; TRBD1 was called by the table and not checked on the DNA. TRBV21-1 is classified as a pseudogene. The length of the CDR3 is 16 residues. The CDR3, as DNA: TGTGCCAGCAGCGAACGGACAGGGGGCTTTTCCTACGAGCAGTACGTC. This codes for CASSERTGGFSYEQYV.

This chain joins TRBV27 and TRBJ1-3; TRBD1 matches at 10 bases. Germline values: CDR1 MNHEY, CDR2 SMNVEV (reference sequence). V lost 5 bases, J lost 4 bases, and 29 bases stayed unmatched. The CDR3 length is 23 residues. The CDR3 bases are TGTGCCAGCAGTGCGAGGCCAGCAGTTTTTTTCCCCGGGACAGGGGATATGGGAAACACCATATATTTT. Its protein is CASSARPAVFFPGTGDMGNTIYF.

The genes are TRBV28 and TRBJ2-5; 8 bases are a match to TRBD2. The germline CDR1 and CDR2 sequences are MDHEN and SYDVKM. This CDR3 region has 16 residues. V was pared by 1 base and J by 3 bases, with 7 bases of the junction left unmatched. CDR3 sequence (DNA): TGTGCCAGCAGTTTATCGATGGGAGCGGGGGAAGAGACCCAGTACTTC. The encoded protein is CASSLSMGAGEETQYF. Together with reference TRBV28 and TRBJ2-5, the CDR3 gives the full variable domain: DVKVTQSSRYLVKRTGEKVFLECVQDMDHENMFWYRQDPGLGLRLIYFSYDVKMKEKGDIPEGYSVSREKKERFSLILESASTNQTSMYLCASSLSMGAGEETQYFGPGTRLLVL.

The V call is TRBV28, the J call TRBJ1-4, with D perhaps TRBD1 (5 bases). Germline loops: CDR1 MDHEN, CDR2 SYDVKM. Trimming pared 6 bases from V and 5 bases from J, leaving 16 bases between. This CDR3 is 15 amino acids long. This CDR3 is CASRSPGTANEKLFF. The CDR3 DNA is TGTGCCAGCAGATCTCCCGGGACTGCCAATGAAAAACTGTTTTTT. The full variable domain, in which reference TRBV28 and TRBJ1-4 provide the parts outside the CDR3, is DVKVTQSSRYLVKRTGEKVFLECVQDMDHENMFWYRQDPGLGLRLIYFSYDVKMKEKGDIPEGYSVSREKKERFSLILESASTNQTSMYLCASRSPGTANEKLFFGSGTQLSVL.

The chain uses TRBV29-1 and TRBJ2-2, with TRBD1 matching 8 bases. The CDR3 spans 13 residues. Trimming took 7 bases from V and 6 from J; bases not matched to a gene: 7. The germline gives CDR1 SQVTM, CDR2 ANQGSEA. CDR3 residues: CSADRGTAGELFF. The CDR3 bases are TGCAGCGCCGACAGGGGAACGGCCGGGGAGCTGTTTTTT.

This clone was observed once. The chain uses TRBV9 and TRBJ2-1; 7 bases agree with TRBD2. V was pared by 3 bases and J by 0 bases, with 6 bases of the junction left unmatched. The CDR3 runs to 16 residues. Germline CDR1 and CDR2: SGDLS and YYNGEE. The CDR3 nucleotides read TGTGCCAGCAGCGCTCAGCGGGATCTCTCCTACAATGAGCAGTTCTTC. Protein product: CASSAQRDLSYNEQFF.

There are a few counts of this clone. CDR3 loop: CASSLGLFNAKNIQYF. The CDR3 DNA follows: TGTGCCAGCAGCTTAGGACTATTCAATGCCAAAAACATTCAGTACTTC. The chain has TRBV7-2 and TRBJ2-4, with D possibly TRBD2 on 5 matching bases. The V end was cut by 1 base, the J end by 1 base, with 11 bases between. Germline CDR1 reads SGHTA; CDR2 reads FQGNSA. The CDR3 covers 16 residues.

V and J are TRBV18 and TRBJ2-7; D is unclear. With 2 bases removed from V and 3 bases from J, the gap between germline ends came to 14 bases. There are 15 residues in the CDR3. In germline, CDR1 is KGHSH, CDR2 LQKENI. The DNA of the CDR3 is TGTGCCAGCTCACCAAGTTCGATGACTTACTACGAGCAGTACTTC. Its protein product is CASSPSSMTYYEQYF.

The chain joins TRBV6-1 to TRBJ1-5; D unresolved. V gave up 3 bases and J gave up 6 bases, with 3 bases separating them. CDR3 length: 11 amino acids. CDR1 and CDR2 (germline): MNHNS, SASEGT. The CDR3 DNA reads TGTGCCAGCAGTGAGGTTCAGCCCCAGCATTTT. It specifies CASSEVQPQHF.

The J gene is TRBJ1-1, the V gene TRBV19; TRBD1 matches at 8 bases. This CDR3 spans 15 amino acids. The junction had 7 bases not matched to a gene; V was cut back by 1 base and J by 6 bases. CDR1 LNHDA and CDR2 SQIVND come from the germline V gene (reference sequence). CDR3 coding DNA: TGTGCCAGTAGTATAGGACAGGGGCCAAGGGCTGAAGCTTTCTTT. Translation gives CASSIGQGPRAEAFF.

The V gene is TRBV6-5, the J gene TRBJ2-1; 7 positions match TRBD2. The CDR3 is made up of 15 amino acids. Germline V gene lookup returns CDR1 MNHEY and CDR2 SVGAGI. V shed 3 bases and J 7 bases; nucleotides not matched to a gene: 9. This chain's CDR3 is CASSYWGGGSNEQFF. CDR3 nucleotide sequence: TGTGCCAGCAGTTATTGGGGGGGAGGTTCAAATGAGCAGTTCTTC.